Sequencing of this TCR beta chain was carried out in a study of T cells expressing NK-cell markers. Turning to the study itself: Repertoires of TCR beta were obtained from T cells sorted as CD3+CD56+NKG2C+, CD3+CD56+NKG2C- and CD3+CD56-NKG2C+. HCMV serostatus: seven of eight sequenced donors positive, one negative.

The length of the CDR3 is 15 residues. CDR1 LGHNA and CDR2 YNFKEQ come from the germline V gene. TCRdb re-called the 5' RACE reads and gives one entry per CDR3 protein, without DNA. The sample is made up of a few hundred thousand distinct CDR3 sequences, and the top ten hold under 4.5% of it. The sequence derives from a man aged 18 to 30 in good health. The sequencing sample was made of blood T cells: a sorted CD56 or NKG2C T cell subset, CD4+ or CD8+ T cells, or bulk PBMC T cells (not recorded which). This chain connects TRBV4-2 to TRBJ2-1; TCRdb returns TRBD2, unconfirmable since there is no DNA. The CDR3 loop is CASRGTSGRINEQFF.